This T cell receptor (beta chain) was recorded in a study of shared clonotypes between healthy human individuals. V was trimmed by 8 bases and J by 8 bases, leaving 16 bases between them. Germline V gene data show CDR1 as MNHEY and CDR2 as SVGAGI. CDR3 length equals 13 residues. Only in-frame clones appear in the TCRdb table, and some are missing; sequencing was by immunoSEQ multiplex PCR. The sample records 2 million to 2.5 million clones, roughly 92% being singletons. The genes are TRBV6-5 and TRBJ2-1; D uncertain. The TCR originated in a man aged 18 to 35 in good health. Some clones in this sample may be carry-over from other donors' samples. The sequenced sample consisted of naive CD4+ T cells from PBMCs. The sample's subset: CD45RA+ positively selected. The CDR3 bases are TGTGCCAGCCGGAGACTTCAAGTGCATGAGCAGTTCTTC. This encodes CASRRLQVHEQFF.